Shown below are 3 T cell receptor beta chains from a single sample sequenced in a study of breast tumors, draining lymph nodes, adjacent tissues. MiXCR, applied by TCRdb to the multiplex PCR reads, yields one record per CDR3 protein. The table shows around 290,000 distinct CDR3 sequences, with about 33% occurring only once. The lymph nodes were axillary draining lymph nodes from breast cancer patients. Sequencing used axillary lymph node tissue. The receptors come from a female donor with breast cancer. Some clones in this sample may be carry-over from other donors' samples.

This clonotype has a count of ten or more. J is TRBJ1-5 and V is TRBV6-6; D possibly corresponds to TRBD1 (6 bases). The germline V and J ends were trimmed by 5 bases and 3 bases, with 11 bases remaining between them. Per the germline V gene, CDR1 is MNHNY and CDR2 is SVGAGI (reference sequence). The CDR3 extends over 14 amino acids. In nucleotides, the CDR3 is TGTGCCAGCAGTCCCGGACAGCCCAATCAGCCCCAGCATTTT. Translated: CASSPGQPNQPQHF.

Turning to this clonotype: A read error is likely, as this CDR3 ends without the conserved phenylalanine or tryptophan. Because the CDR3's place on the DNA is in doubt, the DNA is left out and the CDR3 is given as listed by TCRdb. The chain has TRBV29-1 and TRBJ1-2. From germline, CDR1 is SQVTM and CDR2 ANQGSEA. Counting both end residues, the CDR3 totals 11 amino acids. This CDR3 is CSVESGQGYAL.

This clonotype has at least ten counts. This chain links TRBV12-3 or TRBV12-4 with TRBJ2-1, with D maybe TRBD2 (5 bases). CDR3 length equals 15 residues. Trimming left V 0 bases short and J 7 bases short, with 13 bases between. The CDR3: CASSLARGYGNEQFF. The CDR3 region has the DNA TGTGCCAGCAGTTTAGCGCGAGGGTACGGAAATGAGCAGTTCTTC.